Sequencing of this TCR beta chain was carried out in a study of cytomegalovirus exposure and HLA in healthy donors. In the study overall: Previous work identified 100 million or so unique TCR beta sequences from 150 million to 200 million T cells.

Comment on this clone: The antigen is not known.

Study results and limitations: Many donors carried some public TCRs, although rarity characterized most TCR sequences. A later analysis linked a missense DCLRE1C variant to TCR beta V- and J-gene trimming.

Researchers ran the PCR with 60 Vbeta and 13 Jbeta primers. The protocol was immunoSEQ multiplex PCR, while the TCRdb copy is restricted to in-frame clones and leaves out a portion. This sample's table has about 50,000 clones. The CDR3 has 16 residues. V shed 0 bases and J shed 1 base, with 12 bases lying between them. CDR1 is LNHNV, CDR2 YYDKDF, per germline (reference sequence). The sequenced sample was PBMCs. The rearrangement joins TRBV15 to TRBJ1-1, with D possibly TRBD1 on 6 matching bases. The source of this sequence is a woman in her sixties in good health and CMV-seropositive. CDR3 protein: CATSRDPGTKNTEAFF. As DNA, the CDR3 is TGTGCCACCAGCAGAGATCCCGGGACAAAGAACACTGAAGCTTTCTTT.